This T cell receptor (beta chain) is from a study of T cells in Graves' hyperthyroidism and ophthalmopathy. On the study more broadly: At the time of initial diagnosis and before any treatment, peripheral blood was collected.

Points from the study as a whole: Stable hyperthyroidism was told apart from ophthalmopathy by a model built on 13 V-J features. Blood also showed most of the thyroid clonotypes that were expanded above 0.001.

The table lists this clonotype with many counts. The antigen is unknown. RNA transcripts were the template for amplifying TCR beta CDR3 regions. With the HTBI primer set, the TCR CDR3 went through a first round of RT-PCR. TCRdb analysed the multiplex PCR reads with MiXCR anew, one entry per CDR3 protein. Of more than 550,000 distinct CDR3 sequences in the sample, approximately 18% are singletons; the top ten hold over 15%. This clonotype originated in a woman in her fifties or sixties with Graves' hyperthyroidism that later progressed to Graves' ophthalmopathy. Material: blood.

This CDR3 reads CASSTGQGQETQYF. The CDR3 DNA is TGTGCCAGCAGTACAGGACAGGGCCAAGAGACCCAGTACTTC. V is TRBV12-3 or TRBV12-4 and J is TRBJ2-5; the match to TRBD1 covers 8 bases. V lost 5 bases to trimming and J lost 1 base; unmatched junction nucleotides: 3. The CDR3 runs to 14 residues.